Listed here are 29 T cell receptor beta chains from one sample, sequenced in a study of blood T cells in healthy people across ages. The second PCR ran about 6 to 12 cycles with a sample-barcoded 5' primer and J-beta primers. TCRdb reprocessed the 5' RACE reads via MiXCR and lists one record per CDR3 protein. The sample has 800,000 to 1,000,000 distinct CDR3 sequences, 40% to 60% seen once; the top ten hold 10% to 15%. The sequencing sample was made of blood. The receptor source for this set is a man aged 25-45 years in good health.

This chain links TRBV6-5 with TRBJ2-7; D may be TRBD1 (6 bases). V was shortened by 7 bases and J by 4 bases, with 14 bases between the two germline ends. The CDR3 contains 13 residues. CDR1 and CDR2 (germline): MNHEY, SVGAGI. The CDR3 region has the DNA TGTGCCAGCAACGACGGGACATATTACGAGCAGTACTTC. This encodes CASNDGTYYEQYF.

This chain uses TRBV5-1 with TRBJ2-7, with D tentatively TRBD2 (7 bases). Per the germline V gene, CDR1 is SGHRS and CDR2 is YFSETQ. The V gene lost 5 bases and the J gene lost 5 bases, with 17 bases spanning the gap. This CDR3 has 14 residues. CDR3 DNA: TGCGCCAGCAGAGAAAGGGGGACTATCGACGAGCAGTACTTC. This gives the protein CASRERGTIDEQYF.

This clonotype was counted a few times. This sequence joins TRBV20-1 and TRBJ1-1, with no clear D. Trimming stripped 5 bases from V and 1 base from J, with 14 bases between. Germline lookup yields CDR1 DFQATT and CDR2 SNEGSKA (reference sequence). This CDR3 has 14 amino acids. CDR3 protein: CSAPRTGRNTEAFF. Written as DNA, the CDR3 is TGCAGTGCTCCTCGGACGGGAAGGAACACTGAAGCTTTCTTT.

The count of this clonotype is one. This sequence joins TRBV6-6 and TRBJ1-4, with a possible D match to TRBD1 (6 bases). Germline CDR1 reads MNHNY; CDR2 reads SVGAGI (reference sequence). Trimming left V 11 bases short and J 0 bases short, with 19 bases between. There are 16 residues in the CDR3. Here the CDR3 reads CAGTNLDSTTNEKLFF. The CDR3 nucleotides read TGTGCCGGCACCAACCTGGACAGTACAACTAATGAAAAACTGTTTTTT.

This clonotype was detected a few times. This rearrangement joins TRBV4-2 to TRBJ2-5; D is perhaps TRBD1 or TRBD2 (6 bases each). Between the trimmed V and J ends, which lost 1 base and 1 base, there was a span of 13 bases. The CDR3 is made up of 16 amino acids. Germline V gives CDR1 LGHNA, CDR2 YNFKEQ. The CDR3 spells CASSQGTGASQETQYF. CDR3 DNA sequence: TGTGCCAGCAGCCAAGGGACGGGGGCTTCCCAAGAGACCCAGTACTTC.

The CDR3 region has the DNA TGCAGTGCTAGAGCAGGGGTGAGCTACAATGAGCAGTTCTTC. Its protein is CSARAGVSYNEQFF. The chain combines TRBV20-1 with TRBJ2-1, with D possibly matching TRBD1 (6 bases). V was trimmed by 1 base and J by 3 bases, leaving 10 bases between them. Germline CDR1 reads DFQATT; CDR2 reads SNEGSKA (reference sequence). The CDR3 is 14 residues long.

In DNA, the CDR3 is TGTGCCAGCAGTTCGCCCTCGACTAGCGGTTGGGATACGCAGTATTTT. It is translated as CASSSPSTSGWDTQYF. J is TRBJ2-3 and V is TRBV28; 9 bases fit TRBD2. Looked up from germline, CDR1 is MDHEN and CDR2 is SYDVKM. The V gene end was trimmed by 4 bases and the J gene end by 6 bases; junction bases not matched to a gene: 11. The CDR3 totals 16 residues.

This clonotype showed up just a few times. The chain joins TRBV20-1 to TRBJ2-3; 12 bases are shared with TRBD2. This CDR3 region has 14 residues. Trimming cost V 4 bases and J 3 bases; bases outside gene matches: 2. Germline CDR1 and CDR2: DFQATT and SNEGSKA (reference sequence). In DNA form, the CDR3 reads TGCAGTGCTATCGGACTAGCGGGGACAGATACGCAGTATTTT. Its protein is CSAIGLAGTDTQYF.

This clonotype was seen once. The chain joins TRBV27 to TRBJ2-7, with D possibly matching TRBD1 (5 bases). CDR1 and CDR2 from the germline V gene are MNHEY and SMNVEV (reference sequence). CDR3 length equals 12 residues. The V end was cut by 5 bases, the J end by 7 bases, with 12 bases between. The CDR3 is CASSTQKGEQYF. DNA for the CDR3: TGTGCCAGCAGTACCCAGAAGGGGGAGCAGTACTTC.

The chain is built from TRBV4-3 and TRBJ2-4; D is perhaps TRBD1 (5 bases). The end of the DNA aligns better with TRBJ2-7, so the J call may be wrong. CDR1 LGHNA and CDR2 YSLEER come from the germline V gene. The CDR3 has 13 residues. CDR3 bases: TGCGCCAGCAGCGGGGCGGTTAATTACGAGCAGTACTTC. It translates to CASSGAVNYEQYF.

V and J are TRBV7-2 and TRBJ2-7, with 13 bases identical to TRBD2. The V gene's germline CDR1 is SGHTA and CDR2 FQGNSA. J was trimmed by 3 bases and V by 5 bases; bases with no gene match: 4. The CDR3 length is 15 residues. CDR3 sequence reads: CASSKGLAGYYEQYF. The CDR3 DNA reads as TGTGCCAGCAGCAAGGGACTAGCGGGGTACTACGAGCAGTACTTC.

Only a few counts were recorded for this clonotype. The V and J genes are TRBV27 and TRBJ2-3; no definite D call. CDR3 length: 18 residues. Germline values: CDR1 MNHEY, CDR2 SMNVEV (reference sequence). V dropped 10 bases and J dropped 0 bases, with 26 bases sitting between them. The CDR3 sequence is CATRDPREISPSTDTQYF. In nucleotides, the CDR3 is TGTGCCACCCGAGATCCCAGAGAAATATCGCCTAGCACAGATACGCAGTATTTT.

The chain couples TRBV6-5 to TRBJ1-2; no clear D gene. V was cut by 5 bases and J by 7 bases, with 14 bases left in between. Germline CDR1 and CDR2: MNHEY and SVGAGI. CDR3 size: 13 residues. This CDR3 reads CASSDGLGGGYTF. The DNA for the CDR3 is TGTGCCAGCAGTGACGGCCTCGGAGGTGGCTACACCTTC.

This rearrangement joins TRBV28 to TRBJ2-1; 8 bases agree with TRBD1. Germline CDR1 is MDHEN and CDR2 is SYDVKM. The V gene end was trimmed by 1 base and the J gene end by 7 bases; junction bases not matched to a gene: 15. The length of the CDR3 is 18 residues. In DNA form, the CDR3 reads TGTGCCAGCAGTTTATCGGCCAGGGGGCAGATATTTGGGAATGAGCAGTTCTTC. Translation gives CASSLSARGQIFGNEQFF.

The rearrangement joins TRBV6-2 or TRBV6-3 to TRBJ2-1; TRBD1 aligns across 8 bases. This CDR3 contains 15 residues. The germline CDR1 and CDR2 sequences are MNHEY and SVGEGT. Unmatched junction bases numbered 13, after V lost 6 bases and J lost 9 bases. The DNA for the CDR3 is TGTGCCAGCAGAACGGGACAGGCCTACAACGGTGAGCAGTTCTTC. Residues: CASRTGQAYNGEQFF.

The V gene is TRBV6-5, the J gene TRBJ2-3, with 8 bases aligning to TRBD1. Unmatched junction bases numbered 0, after V lost 0 bases and J lost 4 bases. CDR3 size: 14 residues. The germline gives CDR1 MNHEY, CDR2 SVGAGI. CDR3 in DNA: TGTGCCAGCAGTTACTCGGACAGGGCAGATACGCAGTATTTT. It is translated as CASSYSDRADTQYF.

The chain joins TRBV6-2 or TRBV6-3 to TRBJ2-7, with D perhaps assigned TRBD1 or TRBD2 (7 bases each). Germline V gene lookup returns CDR1 MNHEY and CDR2 SVGEGT. Trimming pared 7 bases from V and 0 bases from J, leaving 13 bases between. The CDR3 contains 14 residues. The CDR3 DNA reads as TGTGCCAGCACCAGGGGGGGAAACTCCTACGAGCAGTACTTC. Amino acids: CASTRGGNSYEQYF.

The sample holds a few counts of this clonotype. The V and J genes are TRBV6-6 and TRBJ1-5; D not certain. The V end lost 8 bases, the J end lost 3 bases, and 14 bases lay between the germline ends. The germline V gene has CDR1 MNHNY and CDR2 SVGAGI (reference sequence). This CDR3 is 14 amino acids long. In DNA form, the CDR3 reads TGTGCCAGCCAGGTTGGGCAAGTCAATCAGCCCCAGCATTTT. Translation gives CASQVGQVNQPQHF.

This clonotype appeared many times. The rearrangement links TRBV10-3 to TRBJ2-1; 8 bases are a match to TRBD1. The V gene end was trimmed by 6 bases and the J gene end by 6 bases; junction bases not matched to a gene: 4. CDR1 and CDR2 (germline): ENHRY, SYGVKD. This CDR3 is built from 13 residues. The CDR3 protein is CAIRSGQVNEQFF. CDR3 coding DNA: TGTGCCATCAGATCGGGACAGGTCAATGAGCAGTTCTTC.

The rearrangement uses TRBV27 and TRBJ1-2; the D is unclear. Germline V lookup: CDR1 MNHEY, CDR2 SMNVEV (reference sequence). V was trimmed by 6 bases and J by 8 bases, leaving 16 bases between them. CDR3 size: 13 residues. The CDR3 DNA sequence: TGTGCCAGCAGCCCTATATCAGCCCGAGGCTACACCTTC. This encodes CASSPISARGYTF.

This clonotype occurred a few times. The chain employs TRBV27 and TRBJ2-7, with TRBD1 identical over 10 bases. Per germline, CDR1 MNHEY and CDR2 SMNVEV (reference sequence). The CDR3 has 13 residues. V lost 5 bases, J lost 6 bases, and 4 bases stayed unmatched. For the CDR3, the DNA is TGTGCCAGCAGTCCTGGGACAGGGGCCGAGCAGTACTTC. Its translation: CASSPGTGAEQYF.

This clonotype turned up a few times. The J gene is TRBJ2-7, the V gene TRBV2; 9 positions match TRBD1. Germline V gene lookup returns CDR1 SNHLY and CDR2 FYNNEI. V shed 6 bases and J 2 bases; nucleotides not matched to a gene: 8. This CDR3 spans 15 amino acids. The CDR3 region is CASRKGQGTAYEQYF. DNA for the CDR3: TGTGCCAGCAGGAAAGGACAGGGGACCGCCTACGAGCAGTACTTC.

The chain links TRBV6-5 to TRBJ2-1; TRBD1 or TRBD2 may be the D gene (5 bases each). The V gene's germline CDR1 is MNHEY and CDR2 SVGAGI. Trimming removed 5 bases from V and 7 bases from J, with 18 bases in between. This CDR3 spans 15 amino acids. Here the CDR3 reads CASSTGTVGLNEQFF. The DNA for the CDR3 is TGTGCCAGCAGTACCGGGACGGTCGGCTTGAATGAGCAGTTCTTC.

The chain combines TRBV29-1 with TRBJ2-5, with unresolved D. The germline V gene encodes CDR1 SQVTM and CDR2 ANQGSEA. This CDR3 has 10 amino acids. CDR3 sequence: CSGRQETQYF. The CDR3 DNA is TGCTCCGGACGCCAAGAGACCCAGTACTTC. Full variable domain (rest looked up from reference TRBV29-1 and TRBJ2-5): SAVISQKPSRDICQRGTSLTIQCQVDSQVTMMFWYRQQPGQSLTLIATANQGSEATYESGFVIDKFPISRPNLTFSTLTVSNMSPEDSSIYLCSGRQETQYFGPGTRLLVL.

The CDR3, as DNA: TGTGCCAGCAGTGCTCTAGCTGGCTACAATGAGCAGTTCTTC. Amino acid sequence: CASSALAGYNEQFF. This chain uses TRBV6-1 with TRBJ2-1, with TRBD2 as a possible D gene (5 bases). The CDR3 runs to 14 residues. CDR1 and CDR2 (germline): MNHNS, SASEGT. Deletions cut 4 bases from V and 3 bases from J, with 10 bases between.

The chain combines TRBV11-2 with TRBJ2-4; 8 bases fit TRBD1. The assigned J gene may be wrong: the sequence end matches TRBJ2-7 better. Looked up from germline, CDR1 is SGHAT and CDR2 is FQNNGV. The CDR3 consists of 17 residues. The CDR3 sequence: CASSFQWWQGALCEQYF. Here the CDR3 DNA reads TGTGCCAGCAGCTTTCAGTGGTGGCAGGGGGCTTTATGCGAGCAGTACTTC.

This clonotype showed up just a few times. This chain joins TRBV4-1 and TRBJ1-5; the D gene is possibly TRBD1 (6 bases). The CDR3 is 19 amino acids. CDR1 MGHRA and CDR2 YSYEKL come from the germline V gene. V shed 3 bases and J shed 4 bases, with 25 bases lying between them. For the CDR3, the DNA is TGCGCCAGCAGCCAGGAGGAGCAGGGGACAAGTAGCCGGAATCAGCCCCAGCATTTT. Translating gives CASSQEEQGTSSRNQPQHF.

This clonotype has more than one count but fewer than ten. The CDR3 spells CAITGGAGGEQFF. CDR3 in DNA: TGTGCCATCACAGGGGGCGCGGGTGGTGAGCAGTTCTTC. V is TRBV10-3 and J is TRBJ2-1, with 8 bases identical to TRBD1. Germline CDR1 reads ENHRY; CDR2 reads SYGVKD. After removal of 7 bases from V and 9 bases from J, the junction contained 8 bases not matched to a gene. The CDR3 totals 13 residues.

This clonotype was counted a few times. The rearrangement links TRBV20-1 to TRBJ2-1, with D possibly called TRBD1 or TRBD2 (5 bases each). Trimming cost V 4 bases and J 0 bases, with 13 bases left between them. Germline assignment: CDR1 DFQATT and CDR2 SNEGSKA (reference sequence). The length of the CDR3 is 15 residues. CDR3 bases: TGCAGTGCTAAGGAACTGGGGGTCTCCTACAATGAGCAGTTCTTC. It yields the protein CSAKELGVSYNEQFF.